A single TCR beta chain is shown here with its context. Antigen unknown. The DNA ends 3 residues before the CDR3 does, and the rest of the CDR3 is filled in from the germline J gene. The sample originates from a study of T cells in women clearing cervical HPV infection. Libraries were prepared by immunoSEQ multiplex PCR; TCRdb keeps only in-frame clonotypes and omits some of them. The repertoire shows about 20,000 clones; the top ten hold about 6.7%. Study-wide points: Controls had more TRBV6-7 (0.16%) than cases (roughly 0.11%).

The CDR3 covers 16 residues. CDR1 is LNHDA, CDR2 SQIVND, per germline (reference sequence). The chain is built from TRBV19 and TRBJ2-3; the match to TRBD1 covers 7 bases. This receptor was identified in a woman aged 18 to 75 with a cervical HPV16 infection that either progressed to CIN3+ or cleared (not recorded which). Sample: blood buffy coat. CDR3 bases read: TGTGCCAGTAACCATCCCTGGGCAGGGGGATGTCAGCCG. It specifies CASNHPWAGGCQP. In full, the CDR3 reads CASNHPWAGGCQPQYF.